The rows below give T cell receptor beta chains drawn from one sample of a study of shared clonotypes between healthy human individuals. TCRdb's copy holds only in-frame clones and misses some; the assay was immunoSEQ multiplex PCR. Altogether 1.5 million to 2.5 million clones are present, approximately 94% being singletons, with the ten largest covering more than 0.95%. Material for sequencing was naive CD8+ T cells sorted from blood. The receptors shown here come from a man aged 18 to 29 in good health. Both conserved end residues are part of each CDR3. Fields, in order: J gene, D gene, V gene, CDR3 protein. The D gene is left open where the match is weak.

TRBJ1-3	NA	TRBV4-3	CASSQDRSSGNTIYF
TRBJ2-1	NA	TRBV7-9	CASSPGRGDLTNNEQFF
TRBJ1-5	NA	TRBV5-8	CASSLGQGFQPQHF
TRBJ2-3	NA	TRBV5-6	CASSLQGEHSTDTQYF
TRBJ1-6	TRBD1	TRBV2	CASSEIRTGVELFNSPLHF
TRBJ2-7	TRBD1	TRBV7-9	CASSLSGTGYEQYF
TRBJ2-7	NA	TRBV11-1	CASSFPRWGPEQYF
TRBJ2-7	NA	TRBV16	CASSQSDYEQYF
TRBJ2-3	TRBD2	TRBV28	CASSLIGREWADTQYF
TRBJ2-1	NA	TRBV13	CASSPEGGLDEQFF
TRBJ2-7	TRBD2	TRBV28	CASSLWLAGLYEQYF
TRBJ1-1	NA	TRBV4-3	CASSQERGGFTEAFF
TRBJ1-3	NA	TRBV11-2	CASSLNEGNTIYF
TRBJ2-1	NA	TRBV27	CASSLMAGSYNEQFF
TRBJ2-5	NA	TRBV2	CASSQTGPVSEETQYF
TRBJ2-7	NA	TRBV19	CASSLGLASEQYF
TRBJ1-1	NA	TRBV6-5	CASSYVGGANTEAFF
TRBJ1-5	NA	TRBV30	CAWSGGRGYQPQHF
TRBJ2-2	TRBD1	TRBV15	CATSKDRGPTGELFF
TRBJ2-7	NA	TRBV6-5	CASSYGQLSYEQYF
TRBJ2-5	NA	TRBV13	CASSRRDRDYQETQYF
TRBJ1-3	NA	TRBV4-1	CASSQGTDLSGNTIYF
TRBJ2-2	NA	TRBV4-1	CASSQDRTGELFF
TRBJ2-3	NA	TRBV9	CASSPGLDDTQYF
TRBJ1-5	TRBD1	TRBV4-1	CASSPDRGQDNQPQHF
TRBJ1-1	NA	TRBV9	CASSVERQGGGAFF
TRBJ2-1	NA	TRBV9	CASSGDNFEQFF
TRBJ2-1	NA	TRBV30	CAWSVIRHNEQFF
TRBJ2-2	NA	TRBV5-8	CASSLDINTGELFF
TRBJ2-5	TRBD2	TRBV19	CASTPGSLAGVGRLETQYF
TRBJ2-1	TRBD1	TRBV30	CAWDTQGAEQFF
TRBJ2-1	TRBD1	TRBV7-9	CASSPPQGVVNEQFF
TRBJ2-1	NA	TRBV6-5	CASSYSAESYNEQFF
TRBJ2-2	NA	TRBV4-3	CASSQELSIGLVGELFF
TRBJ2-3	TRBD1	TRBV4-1	CASSRVTGGAGDTQYF
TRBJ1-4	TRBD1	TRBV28	CASSTYRGETNEKLFF
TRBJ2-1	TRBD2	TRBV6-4	CASSDPGLANNEQFF